The present entry profiles one T cell receptor (beta chain) with its context. V lost 0 bases to trimming and J lost 5 bases, with 13 bases between them. Germline V CDR1 and CDR2: SEHNR, FQNEAQ (reference sequence). The CDR3 consists of 16 residues. This entry is derived from a study of shared clonotypes between healthy human individuals. Sequenced by immunoSEQ multiplex PCR; TCRdb stores in-frame clones only, minus some. The table has over a million clones, about 98% seen once. Input material: naive CD4+ T cells sorted from blood. Regarding subset: CD45RA+ positively selected. This clonotype was sampled from a man aged 25-40 years in good health. The V and J genes are TRBV7-9 and TRBJ2-2; D perhaps matches TRBD2 (6 bases). CDR3 bases: TGTGCCAGCAGCTTAGCTTCTGGGGGGAGAACCGGGGAGCTGTTTTTT. Protein sequence: CASSLASGGRTGELFF.